The 16 T cell receptor beta chains below all came from one sample that was sequenced in a study of metastatic and nonmetastatic thyroid tumors. From the PCR reads, TCRdb re-called clones with MiXCR. The sample holds about 38,000 clones, approximately 51% seen once. Every patient was untreated before thyroid surgery. Sequenced material: tumor tissue. These TCRs come from a male donor with papillary thyroid cancer or a benign thyroid nodule (not recorded which). Some clones in this sample may be carry-over from other donors' samples.

The chain links TRBV20-1 to TRBJ1-5; D not resolved. Germline loops: CDR1 DFQATT, CDR2 SNEGSKA (reference sequence). Trimming shortened V by 1 base and J by 3 bases, and 16 bases separated the two germline ends. This CDR3 has 16 amino acids. The DNA for the CDR3 is TGCAGTGCTAGAGTTAGGGCTGAGGCGCTCAATCAGCCCCAGCATTTT. Amino acids: CSARVRAEALNQPQHF.

This clone has a single count. The chain links TRBV20-1 to TRBJ1-1; TRBD1 is a possible D gene (5 bases). V dropped 1 base and J dropped 2 bases, with 11 bases sitting between them. Looked up from germline, CDR1 is DFQATT and CDR2 is SNEGSKA (reference sequence). This CDR3 comprises 14 residues. The CDR3 sequence is CSARGGTVNTEAFF. DNA of the CDR3: TGCAGTGCTAGAGGGGGGACGGTTAACACTGAAGCTTTCTTT.

This clone was picked up many times. A clone one base away is much larger, so this may be a read error. The genes are TRBV29-1 and TRBJ2-1; 7 bases agree with TRBD1. This CDR3 has 12 residues. Germline lookup yields CDR1 SQVTM and CDR2 ANQGSEA. The CDR3: CSVRRGGNEQLF. The CDR3 DNA follows: TGCAGCGTTAGAAGAGGGGGCAATGAGCAGCTCTTC.

The V call is TRBV4-2, the J call TRBJ1-2, with D unresolved. The CDR3 spans 15 residues. Germline values: CDR1 LGHNA, CDR2 YNFKEQ. V was cut by 0 bases and J by 3 bases, with 11 bases left in between. CDR3 region: CASSQDAAGHYGYTF. In nucleotides, the CDR3 is TGTGCCAGCAGCCAAGACGCGGCAGGACACTATGGCTACACCTTC.

This clone showed up just a few times. The chain links TRBV27 to TRBJ1-2; D is possibly TRBD1 (5 bases). CDR3 length equals 15 residues. The ends were cut back, 7 bases at V and 6 bases at J, with 21 bases in the middle. CDR1 is MNHEY, CDR2 SMNVEV, per germline (reference sequence). CDR3 protein: CASTDSGAAGDGYTF. The CDR3 DNA sequence: TGTGCCAGCACCGATTCCGGCGCGGCGGGGGATGGCTACACCTTC.

The chain recombines TRBV6-2 or TRBV6-3 with TRBJ2-2; 10 positions agree with TRBD2. This CDR3 spans 16 amino acids. From germline, CDR1 is MNHEY and CDR2 SVGEGT. V gave up 4 bases and J gave up 3 bases; unmatched junction bases: 5. The CDR3 coding sequence is TGTGCCAGCAGTTTTAGCGGGGGGCGCGACACCGGGGAGCTGTTTTTT. It translates to CASSFSGGRDTGELFF.

This clone was seen a handful of times. The chain carries TRBV28 and TRBJ1-4; no definite D call. With 1 base removed from V and 5 bases from J, the gap between germline ends came to 11 bases. The CDR3 is made up of 15 amino acids. CDR1 and CDR2 (germline): MDHEN, SYDVKM. The CDR3 protein is CASSLFRQGNEKLFF. The CDR3 DNA reads TGTGCCAGCAGTTTATTCCGACAAGGGAATGAAAAACTGTTTTTT. The full variable domain, rest sourced from reference TRBV28 and TRBJ1-4, is DVKVTQSSRYLVKRTGEKVFLECVQDMDHENMFWYRQDPGLGLRLIYFSYDVKMKEKGDIPEGYSVSREKKERFSLILESASTNQTSMYLCASSLFRQGNEKLFFGSGTQLSVL.

The rearrangement joins TRBV28 to TRBJ2-5, with D maybe TRBD1 (6 bases). V was trimmed by 7 bases and J by 3 bases, leaving 15 bases between them. This CDR3 comprises 14 residues. Germline V gene data show CDR1 as MDHEN and CDR2 as SYDVKM. In nucleotides, the CDR3 is TGTGCCAGCATCGCCGGGACATACGAAGAGACCCAGTACTTC. Residues: CASIAGTYEETQYF. The complete variable domain, with remaining parts taken from reference TRBV28 and TRBJ2-5, reads DVKVTQSSRYLVKRTGEKVFLECVQDMDHENMFWYRQDPGLGLRLIYFSYDVKMKEKGDIPEGYSVSREKKERFSLILESASTNQTSMYLCASIAGTYEETQYFGPGTRLLVL.

This clone ranks as medium-sized (0.01 to 0.1%). The rearrangement links TRBV2 to TRBJ2-5, with 12 bases aligning to TRBD2. This CDR3 is 16 amino acids long. Germline CDR1 reads SNHLY; CDR2 reads FYNNEI. Trimming removed 7 bases from V and 5 bases from J; junction bases left unmatched: 11. In nucleotides, the CDR3 is TGTGCCAGCACCGCCCCAAAAACTAGCGGGAGGGAGACCCAGTACTTC. It codes for CASTAPKTSGRETQYF.

The rearrangement uses TRBV28 and TRBJ2-1; D possibly corresponds to TRBD2 (5 bases). The CDR3 runs 16 residues. V dropped 2 bases and J dropped 1 base, with 12 bases sitting between them. CDR1 and CDR2 (germline): MDHEN, SYDVKM. Here the CDR3 reads CASSLRRVGSYNEQFF. CDR3 bases: TGTGCCAGCAGTTTAAGGCGGGTTGGGTCCTACAATGAGCAGTTCTTC.

This chain joins TRBV5-5 and TRBJ2-7; tentatively, D is TRBD1 (5 bases). Trimming stripped 3 bases from V and 6 bases from J, with 10 bases between. Germline CDR1 reads SGHKS; CDR2 reads YYEKEE (reference sequence). There are 12 residues in the CDR3. Here the CDR3 DNA reads TGTGCCAGCAGCTGGGGCGTCGGCGAGCAGTACTTC. Translation gives CASSWGVGEQYF. Full variable domain (outside the CDR3, taken from reference TRBV5-5 and TRBJ2-7): DAGVTQSPTHLIKTRGQQVTLRCSPISGHKSVSWYQQVLGQGPQFIFQYYEKEERGRGNFPDRFSARQFPNYSSELNVNALLLGDSALYLCASSWGVGEQYFGPGTRLTVT.

The chain is built from TRBV5-1 and TRBJ2-2; no clear D. V lost 0 bases and J 6 bases, leaving 6 bases between the germline ends. The CDR3 loop spans 13 amino acids. Germline CDR1 is SGHRS and CDR2 is YFSETQ. CDR3 protein: CASSLGGPGELFF. CDR3 DNA: TGCGCCAGCAGCTTGGGGGGTCCCGGGGAGCTGTTTTTT.

The CDR3 protein is CASSMGSLDGYTF. CDR3 DNA: TGTGCCAGTAGTATGGGATCTTTGGACGGCTACACCTTC. V and J are TRBV19 and TRBJ1-2, with D uncertain. CDR1 LNHDA and CDR2 SQIVND come from the germline V gene (reference sequence). This CDR3 region has 13 residues. V dropped 3 bases and J dropped 8 bases, with 13 bases sitting between them.

A few counts support this clone. The J gene is TRBJ2-1, the V gene TRBV20-1; 8 nucleotides line up with TRBD2. The CDR3 covers 15 residues. The trim removed 4 bases at V and 3 bases at J, leaving 8 bases unmatched. Germline V gene data show CDR1 as DFQATT and CDR2 as SNEGSKA (reference sequence). CDR3 sequence: CSAKDAGGGYNEQFF. As DNA, the CDR3 is TGCAGTGCTAAAGATGCGGGGGGCGGCTACAATGAGCAGTTCTTC.

V is TRBV18 and J is TRBJ2-3; D uncertain. CDR3 length: 13 amino acids. Germline lookup yields CDR1 KGHSH and CDR2 LQKENI. V lost 3 bases to trimming and J lost 1 base, with 5 bases between them. CDR3 amino acids: CASSPFGTDTQYF. The CDR3 nucleotides are TGTGCCAGCTCACCTTTCGGCACAGATACGCAGTATTTT.

V usage is TRBV6-1 and J usage is TRBJ2-7; possible D gene TRBD1, 6 bases. V dropped 8 bases and J dropped 5 bases, with 16 bases sitting between them. Germline loops: CDR1 MNHNS, CDR2 SASEGT. The CDR3 totals 13 residues. This chain's CDR3 is CASVGDIRHEQYF. The CDR3, as DNA: TGTGCCAGCGTGGGGGACATACGTCACGAGCAGTACTTC.